A single sample is the source of the 7 T cell receptor beta chains below, sequenced in a study of T-cell reconstitution after alpha-beta-depleted transplantation in children. Unique molecular identifiers were built into the TCRbeta library. TCRdb reanalysed the PCR reads using MiXCR and keeps one entry per CDR3 protein. The sample has roughly 790,000 distinct CDR3 sequences, around 15% seen once. Specimen: PBMCs, mostly from graft donor cells, collected 360 days after TCRalphabeta/CD19-depleted stem cell transplant. The receptors here all came from a male patient younger than 18 who had a stem cell transplant for acute lymphoblastic leukemia, so the T cells may come from the graft donor.

This clonotype was observed once. The chain joins TRBV29-1 to TRBJ2-1, with 9 bases identical to TRBD1. From germline, CDR1 is SQVTM and CDR2 ANQGSEA. The ends lost 3 bases at V and 2 bases at J; junction bases unmatched: 5. The length of the CDR3 is 15 residues. The CDR3 here is CSVDAGTGTYNEQFF. The CDR3 DNA follows: TGCAGCGTTGATGCCGGGACAGGGACCTACAATGAGCAGTTCTTC.

This chain joins TRBV28 and TRBJ1-6, with D possibly matching TRBD1 (5 bases). The CDR3 totals 16 residues. V lost 5 bases and J 8 bases, leaving 19 bases between the germline ends. The germline gives CDR1 MDHEN, CDR2 SYDVKM. This CDR3 is CASSLLGPLGYSPLHF. For the CDR3, the DNA is TGTGCCAGCAGTCTCCTGGGACCCCTCGGATATTCACCCCTCCACTTT. Combining the CDR3 with reference TRBV28 and TRBJ1-6 gives the whole variable domain DVKVTQSSRYLVKRTGEKVFLECVQDMDHENMFWYRQDPGLGLRLIYFSYDVKMKEKGDIPEGYSVSREKKERFSLILESASTNQTSMYLCASSLLGPLGYSPLHFGNGTRLTVT.

This clonotype was observed a handful of times. The CDR3 DNA is TGCAGTGCTAGCCCCTTGGGGAACAACCCGACAGAGCAAGAGACCCAGTACTTC. Translating it yields CSASPLGNNPTEQETQYF. V gene TRBV20-1 combines with J gene TRBJ2-5; D is possibly TRBD1 (5 bases). Germline values: CDR1 DFQATT, CDR2 SNEGSKA (reference sequence). The CDR3 is 18 residues long. Trimming took off 3 bases at V and 2 bases at J, with 25 bases between the two ends.

This clonotype appeared a few times. The chain employs TRBV5-1 and TRBJ2-7; 13 bases fit TRBD2. The CDR3 runs 16 residues. Germline CDR1 SGHRS, CDR2 YFSETQ. Trimming took 5 bases from V and 2 from J; bases not matched to a gene: 7. This CDR3 reads CASRPGGLAGTYEQYF. The CDR3 coding sequence is TGCGCCAGCAGGCCAGGGGGACTAGCGGGAACCTACGAGCAGTACTTC.

This clonotype was detected only a few times. V gene TRBV5-1 combines with J gene TRBJ2-7; 11 bases fit TRBD2. Losses at the gene ends were 5 bases for V and 1 base for J; bases not matched to a gene: 5. The CDR3 has 15 residues. Looked up from germline, CDR1 is SGHRS and CDR2 is YFSETQ. CDR3 in DNA: TGCGCCAGCAGATGGGGACTAGCGGCTTCCTACGAGCAGTACTTC. Protein product: CASRWGLAASYEQYF.

This clonotype has a handful of counts. The chain combines TRBV29-1 with TRBJ1-2, with D possibly matching TRBD1 (5 bases). The CDR3 has 13 residues. Trimming removed 5 bases at V and 3 bases at J, with 13 bases between. Germline assignment: CDR1 SQVTM and CDR2 ANQGSEA. The CDR3, as DNA: TGCAGCGTTACCCCTGGCAGGGACTATGGCTACACCTTC. Amino acids: CSVTPGRDYGYTF.

The sample holds a few counts of this clonotype. V usage is TRBV5-1 and J usage is TRBJ2-7; D is undetermined. Germline CDR1 SGHRS, CDR2 YFSETQ. Trimming removed 0 bases from V and 0 bases from J, with 10 bases in between. This CDR3 is 15 amino acids long. The CDR3: CASSLGPQSSYEQYF. CDR3 in DNA: TGCGCCAGCAGCTTGGGTCCCCAAAGCTCCTACGAGCAGTACTTC.